Below, 25 T cell receptor beta chains from the same sample are listed, as sequenced in a study of vaccination and CD4 T cells after COVID-19 (dated by TCRdb to 2021 to 2024). Libraries came from PCR. Sequencing relied on an Illumina iSeq 100. TCRdb redid the processing of the public reads, applying fastp at Q25 and MiXCR, and retained in-frame beta chains. All rows with the same CDR3 protein become a single entry with the most common DNA and genes. Counted in this sample were about 20,000 distinct CDR3 sequences; about three fifths of them appeared once. The ten largest clones add up to roughly 1.1% of the sample. This specimen was CD4+ T cells from blood, taken after SARS-CoV-2 vaccination. The receptor source for this set is a human donor who had recovered from COVID-19.

This chain uses TRBV2 with TRBJ1-6; the D is unclear. The CDR3 length is 12 residues. Germline loops: CDR1 SNHLY, CDR2 FYNNEI. V was pared by 8 bases and J by 5 bases, with 7 bases between. CDR3 protein: CASRQDNSPLHF. Here the CDR3 DNA reads TGTGCCAGCCGTCAGGATAATTCACCCCTCCACTTT. The full variable domain, in which reference TRBV2 and TRBJ1-6 provide the parts outside the CDR3, is EPEVTQTPSHQVTQMGQEVILRCVPISNHLYFYWYRQILGQKVEFLVSFYNNEISEKSEIFDDQFSVERPDGSNFTLKIRSTKLEDSAMYFCASRQDNSPLHFGNGTRLTVT.

CDR3 amino acids: CASTPAGTDTQYF. The CDR3 bases are TGTGCCAGCACCCCCGCGGGCACAGATACGCAGTATTTT. The chain is built from TRBV7-9 and TRBJ2-3; D gene unclear. The germline V gene encodes CDR1 SEHNR and CDR2 FQNEAQ (reference sequence). The CDR3 length is 13 residues. V lost 7 bases to trimming and J lost 1 base, with 9 bases between them.

V usage is TRBV4-3 and J usage is TRBJ2-3, with TRBD2 matching over 7 bases. The V segment lost 1 base and the J segment 6 bases; nucleotides outside the gene matches: 13. This CDR3 is 17 amino acids long. Per the germline V gene, CDR1 is LGHNA and CDR2 is YSLEER. The CDR3 spells CASSQVSGRAGSDTQYF. In DNA form, the CDR3 reads TGCGCCAGCAGCCAAGTCTCTGGGAGGGCCGGATCGGATACGCAGTATTTT.

J is TRBJ1-5 and V is TRBV2; D not resolved. Trimming left V 6 bases short and J 1 base short, with 10 bases between. The CDR3 consists of 14 residues. The germline CDR1 and CDR2 sequences are SNHLY and FYNNEI. CDR3 region: CASSTEISNQPQHF. CDR3 DNA: TGTGCCAGCAGCACAGAAATAAGCAATCAGCCCCAGCATTTT.

This clonotype was seen a few times. This sequence joins TRBV19 and TRBJ1-5; possibly TRBD1 for D (5 bases). V was pared by 5 bases and J by 6 bases, with 14 bases between. CDR3 size: 14 residues. CDR1 and CDR2 from the germline V gene are LNHDA and SQIVND (reference sequence). CDR3 nucleotides: TGTGCCAGTAGTGGTACAGGCGGCGGTCAGCCCCAGCATTTT. This gives the protein CASSGTGGGQPQHF. The full variable domain, completed using reference TRBV19 and TRBJ1-5, is DGGITQSPKYLFRKEGQNVTLSCEQNLNHDAMYWYRQDPGQGLRLIYYSQIVNDFQKGDIAEGYSVSREKKESFPLTVTSAQKNPTAFYLCASSGTGGGQPQHFGDGTRLSIL.

The chain couples TRBV7-3 to TRBJ2-1; the match to TRBD2 covers 14 bases. The CDR3 contains 18 residues. CDR1 is SGHTA and CDR2 is FQGTGA in the germline V gene. V dropped 1 base and J dropped 3; count of bases not matched to a gene: 5. The CDR3 DNA sequence: TGTGCCAGCAGCTTAAATACAGGGACTAGCGGGAGCTACAATGAGCAGTTCTTC. Translating gives CASSLNTGTSGSYNEQFF.

V gene TRBV6-1 combines with J gene TRBJ2-7; 9 bases align to TRBD1. CDR1 is MNHNS and CDR2 is SASEGT in the germline V gene. V shed 6 bases and J 7 bases; nucleotides not matched to a gene: 16. The CDR3 totals 16 residues. The CDR3 bases are TGTGCCAGCAGCTATCGGCCCGGGACAGGGTCGTCTGAGCAGTACTTC. This sequence encodes CASSYRPGTGSSEQYF.

This chain uses TRBV7-3 with TRBJ1-2, with D uncertain. Deletions cut 5 bases from V and 7 bases from J, with 23 bases between. CDR3 size: 16 residues. Germline V CDR1 and CDR2: SGHTA, FQGTGA. This chain's CDR3 is CASSPLGRTDPVGYTF. CDR3 DNA sequence: TGTGCCAGCAGCCCGTTGGGGAGGACCGACCCCGTTGGCTACACCTTC.

The chain combines TRBV10-2 with TRBJ2-5; 8 nucleotides line up with TRBD2. Unmatched junction bases numbered 10, after V lost 2 bases and J lost 5 bases. The germline gives CDR1 WSHSY, CDR2 SAAADI. This CDR3 comprises 16 residues. The CDR3 nucleotides are TGCGCCAGCAGTGAGAAACTAGCGGTCCGCAGCGAGACCCAGTACTTC. Translating gives CASSEKLAVRSETQYF.

This clonotype was counted a few times. V gene TRBV10-3 combines with J gene TRBJ2-5, with 11 bases that match TRBD2. V dropped 0 bases and J dropped 4; count of bases not matched to a gene: 1. The length of the CDR3 is 15 residues. Germline V gives CDR1 ENHRY, CDR2 SYGVKD. The CDR3 protein is CAISESLAGAETQYF. The CDR3 bases are TGTGCCATCAGTGAGTCACTAGCGGGAGCAGAGACCCAGTACTTC.

As to this clonotype: At one boundary the junction diverges from the germline segment, which might be a read error. The rearrangement joins TRBV20-1 to TRBJ2-2, with D possibly being TRBD2 (6 bases). Looked up from germline, CDR1 is DFQATT and CDR2 is SNEGSKA (reference sequence). The CDR3 has 15 residues. CDR3: CSTSSGQANTGELFF. The DNA of the CDR3 is TGCAGTACTAGCAGTGGTCAAGCGAACACCGGGGAGCTGTTTTTT.

The chain couples TRBV7-9 to TRBJ1-2, with 9 nucleotides matching TRBD1. Germline V gives CDR1 SEHNR, CDR2 FQNEAQ (reference sequence). The CDR3 is 13 residues long. Germline trimming cut 8 bases from V and 3 bases from J; bases unmatched to any gene: 4. The CDR3 spells CASRDRVDYGYTF. As DNA, the CDR3 is TGTGCCAGCCGGGACAGGGTGGACTATGGCTACACCTTC.

V gene TRBV11-2 combines with J gene TRBJ2-5; 12 nucleotides align to TRBD2. This CDR3 comprises 19 residues. V lost 1 base to trimming and J lost 5 bases; unmatched junction nucleotides: 14. Germline CDR1 is SGHAT and CDR2 is FQNNGV. The CDR3 nucleotides read TGTGCCAGCAGCTTAGTTTCGAACCTAGCGGGAGGGCTGGGGGAGACCCAGTACTTC. Translated, it gives CASSLVSNLAGGLGETQYF.

The V gene is TRBV5-3, the J gene TRBJ1-2; D is unresolved. TRBV5-3 is given ORF status, its function remaining uncertain. CDR3 length: 14 amino acids. The V end was cut by 8 bases, the J end by 0 bases, with 14 bases between. CDR3 coding DNA: TGTGCCAGCAGCCCTGATGGTTCTAACTATGGCTACACCTTC. Protein product: CASSPDGSNYGYTF.

This clonotype was seen only a few times. The chain employs TRBV12-3 or TRBV12-4 and TRBJ2-2, with TRBD2 as a possible D gene (5 bases). V was clipped by 1 base and J by 5 bases, with 11 bases between them. CDR3 length: 15 residues. The CDR3 sequence is CASSLVSGVTGELFF. In DNA form, the CDR3 reads TGTGCCAGCAGTTTAGTATCCGGGGTAACCGGGGAGCTGTTTTTT.

The CDR3 region has the DNA TGTGCCAGCAGGCTAATTGCGGGGACTGAAGCTTTCTTT. This gives the protein CASRLIAGTEAFF. The rearrangement joins TRBV11-1 to TRBJ1-1; D unclear. Looked up from germline, CDR1 is SGHAT and CDR2 is FQDESV (reference sequence). With 6 bases removed from V and 5 bases from J, the gap between germline ends came to 13 bases. CDR3 size: 13 residues.

This clonotype showed up just once. The chain recombines TRBV9 with TRBJ2-3; 10 positions match TRBD2. V was clipped by 0 bases and J by 4 bases; unmatched bases: 8. This CDR3 has 17 residues. Per the germline V gene, CDR1 is SGDLS and CDR2 is YYNGEE. The DNA of the CDR3 is TGTGCCAGCAGCGTAGCTGCGGTAGCGGGAGGTTCAGATACGCAGTATTTT. This sequence encodes CASSVAAVAGGSDTQYF.

This sequence joins TRBV5-1 and TRBJ2-3; 8 bases align to TRBD2. The junction had 5 bases not matched to a gene; V was cut back by 4 bases and J by 4 bases. The CDR3 sequence is 14 residues long. Germline CDR1 and CDR2: SGHRS and YFSETQ. DNA for the CDR3: TGCGCCAGCAGCGAGTCGGGAGGGGCAGATACGCAGTATTTT. It yields the protein CASSESGGADTQYF.

The V gene is TRBV6-5, the J gene TRBJ2-5; D possibly corresponds to TRBD2 (6 bases). In germline, CDR1 is MNHEY, CDR2 SVGAGI. The germline V and J ends were trimmed by 2 bases and 1 base, with 14 bases remaining between them. The CDR3 spans 16 residues. CDR3 protein: CASSYPRGGIQETQYF. The CDR3 nucleotides read TGTGCCAGCAGTTACCCACGGGGCGGGATCCAAGAGACCCAGTACTTC.

The chain is built from TRBV2 and TRBJ2-1; D gene uncertain. CDR1 and CDR2 (germline): SNHLY, FYNNEI. CDR3 length equals 10 residues. Trimming stripped 5 bases from V and 10 bases from J, with 6 bases between. CDR3 nucleotides: TGTGCCAGCAGTCAGGAGGAGCAGTTCTTC. This translates into CASSQEEQFF. Combining the CDR3 with reference TRBV2 and TRBJ2-1 gives the whole variable domain EPEVTQTPSHQVTQMGQEVILRCVPISNHLYFYWYRQILGQKVEFLVSFYNNEISEKSEIFDDQFSVERPDGSNFTLKIRSTKLEDSAMYFCASSQEEQFFGPGTRLTVL.

The chain is built from TRBV19 and TRBJ2-3, with unresolved D. The CDR3 runs 14 residues. Trimming took off 3 bases at V and 0 bases at J, with 7 bases between the two ends. The germline gives CDR1 LNHDA, CDR2 SQIVND (reference sequence). CDR3 DNA: TGTGCCAGTAGTATTGGGTATAGCACAGATACGCAGTATTTT. Translated, it gives CASSIGYSTDTQYF.

This chain joins TRBV6-5 and TRBJ2-1; tentative D call: TRBD2 (5 bases). V was clipped by 0 bases and J by 4 bases, with 10 bases between them. The CDR3 covers 15 residues. Germline V gives CDR1 MNHEY, CDR2 SVGAGI. CDR3 nucleotide sequence: TGTGCCAGCAGTTACTCGGAGGCGCGGTACAATGAGCAGTTCTTC. Amino acid sequence: CASSYSEARYNEQFF.

This clonotype came up a few times. V and J are TRBV6-4 and TRBJ1-5; a weak D match, TRBD1 (6 bases). The CDR3 is 15 amino acids. The V and J ends lost 4 bases and 11 bases respectively, with 21 bases between them. The V gene's germline CDR1 is MRHNA and CDR2 SNTAGT. CDR3 in DNA: TGTGCCAGCAGTGCTCCGGGACACCGGGGTGCTGCCCAGCATTTT. Its translation is CASSAPGHRGAAQHF.

The CDR3 region is CASSLAAGGAYEQYF. CDR3 coding DNA: TGTGCCAGCAGCTTAGCGGCGGGGGGCGCCTACGAGCAGTACTTC. The gene calls are TRBV7-2 and TRBJ2-7, with TRBD2 matching over 8 bases. The J segment lost 2 bases and the V segment lost 0 bases, leaving 3 bases of the junction unmatched. The CDR3 covers 15 residues. Germline V lookup: CDR1 SGHTA, CDR2 FQGNSA.

The V gene is TRBV28, the J gene TRBJ1-1; D uncertain. CDR1 and CDR2 (germline): MDHEN, SYDVKM. This CDR3 spans 13 amino acids. Trimming shortened V by 8 bases and J by 1 base, and 11 bases separated the two germline ends. The CDR3 bases are TGTGCCAGCGTTCCCAGGCCGAACACTGAAGCTTTCTTT. Translated, it gives CASVPRPNTEAFF.